These T cell receptor beta chains were read from a single sample in a study of shared clonotypes between healthy human individuals. Repertoires were generated with immunoSEQ multiplex PCR, while TCRdb's copy carries only in-frame clones and drops some. The table has over 1.4 million clones, roughly 96% seen once. The material sequenced was naive CD4+ T cells sorted from blood. Source of these receptors: a man aged 25-45 years in good health. Each CDR3 is given with its conserved first and last residue. Each record gives: V gene, J gene, CDR3 protein.

TRBV5-1	TRBJ2-5	CASSLSGLETQYF
TRBV6-5	TRBJ2-1	CASSYGGRTGEFF
TRBV9	TRBJ2-2	CASSARSTGELFF
TRBV28	TRBJ1-5	CASVQGALSQPQHF
TRBV27	TRBJ2-1	CASSSTSGTSSDEQFF
TRBV5-5	TRBJ2-7	CASRPGQGVYEQYF
TRBV7-9	TRBJ1-4	CASSTGTGVNEKLFF
TRBV18	TRBJ2-1	CASSPLPGLAGTYNEQFF
TRBV6-1	TRBJ2-2	CASIQRNTGELFF
TRBV7-6	TRBJ2-3	CASSLVAGTDTQYF
TRBV11-3	TRBJ2-3	CASSLSPDTQYF
TRBV5-4	TRBJ2-3	CASSLAQSSTDTQYF
TRBV10-3	TRBJ2-1	CAISGLAALSSYNEQFF
TRBV11-2	TRBJ2-7	CASSLGPGQGSYEQYF
TRBV7-9	TRBJ2-7	CASSSSAAGVGHEQYF
TRBV6-1	TRBJ2-7	CASSDRSGSAYEQYF
TRBV27	TRBJ2-2	CASKRGAGENTGELFF
TRBV28	TRBJ2-1	CASSSQQGYEQFF
TRBV9	TRBJ2-1	CASSLKGDSYNEQFF
TRBV2	TRBJ1-1	CASSVGVMNTEAFF
TRBV12-2	TRBJ1-1	CASRLETGFTEAFF
TRBV11-1	TRBJ2-1	CASSPPLLAGSYNEQFF
TRBV11-2	TRBJ2-7	CASSLEGTRRLGF
TRBV11-2	TRBJ2-3	CASSLGLAGRSTDTQYF
TRBV5-1	TRBJ1-2	CASSEDASYGYTF